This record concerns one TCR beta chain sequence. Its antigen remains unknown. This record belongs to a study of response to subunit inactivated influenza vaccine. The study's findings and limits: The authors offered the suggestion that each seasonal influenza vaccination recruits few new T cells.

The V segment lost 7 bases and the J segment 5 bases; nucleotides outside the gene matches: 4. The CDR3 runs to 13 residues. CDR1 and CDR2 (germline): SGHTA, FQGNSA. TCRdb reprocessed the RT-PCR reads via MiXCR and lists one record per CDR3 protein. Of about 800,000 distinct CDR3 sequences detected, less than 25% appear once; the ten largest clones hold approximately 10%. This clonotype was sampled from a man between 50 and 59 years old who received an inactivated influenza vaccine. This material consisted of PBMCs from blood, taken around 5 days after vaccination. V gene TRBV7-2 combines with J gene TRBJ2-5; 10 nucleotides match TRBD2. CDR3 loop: CASTRTSGETQYF. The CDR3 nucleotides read TGTGCCAGCACCCGGACTAGCGGCGAGACCCAGTACTTC.